These T cell receptor beta chains were read from a single sample in a study of memory CD4+ T cells and cytomegalovirus serostatus. The protocol was immunoSEQ multiplex PCR, while the TCRdb copy is restricted to in-frame clones and leaves out a portion. The data contain approximately 45,000 clones, roughly 83% of them singletons. Input material: memory CD4+ T cells from blood. Receptors were obtained from an adult in good health and CMV-seronegative. The CDR3 runs from the conserved cysteine through the conserved F or W. The D gene is left open where the match is weak. Clone size appears in some rows only: once, few, many, or a class for an expanded clone.

j_call v_call d_call clone_size cdr3_nt cdr3_aa
TRBJ2-1 TRBV19 . . TGTGCCAGCGCCCCCTCCGGGAGTATATATGAGCAGTTCTTC CASAPSGSIYEQFF
TRBJ1-1 TRBV25-1 . few TGTGCCAGCAAGATTAACAGCAACACTGAAGCTTTCTTT CASKINSNTEAFF
TRBJ2-1 TRBV7-9 TRBD2 . TGTGCCAGCAGCCCGACTAGCGGGGGCGCCAATGAGCAGTTCTTC CASSPTSGGANEQFF
TRBJ2-5 TRBV30 . . TGTGCCTGGAGCCGGGGGCAAGAGACCCAGTACTTC CAWSRGQETQYF
TRBJ1-1 TRBV10-1 TRBD1 few TGCGCCAGCAGTCTGCAGGGGGACACTGAAGCTTTCTTT CASSLQGDTEAFF
TRBJ1-1 TRBV25-1 . . TGTGCCAGCAGTCAATCCTGGGGTGCAGGGACGAACACTGAAGCTTTCTTT CASSQSWGAGTNTEAFF
TRBJ1-2 TRBV9 . . TGTGCCAGCAGCCCAACTCCCGGGTCTGGCTATGGCTACACCTTC CASSPTPGSGYGYTF
TRBJ1-1 TRBV7-2 . . TGTGCCAGCAGCGCGTGGGGGGTCCAAGCTTTCTTT CASSAWGVQAFF
TRBJ1-1 TRBV11-3 . . TGTGCCAGCAGCCCCCCGGTCGAGAACACTGAAGCTTTCTTT CASSPPVENTEAFF
TRBJ1-5 TRBV19 . medium-sized TGTGCCAGTACCCACGGTTGGGGAGGAAATCAGCCCCAGCATTTT CASTHGWGGNQPQHF
TRBJ2-7 TRBV19 . . TGTGCCAGTAGTCCAGGGACGGGCTCCTACGAGCAGTACTTC CASSPGTGSYEQYF
TRBJ2-2 TRBV4-3 TRBD2 . TGCGCCAGCAGCCTTAACCGGGGGGGGACCGGGGAGCTGTTTTTT CASSLNRGGTGELFF
TRBJ2-5 TRBV11-2 . . TGTGCCAGCAGCTTAGTTAGGGTAGGGACCCAGTACTTC CASSLVRVGTQYF
TRBJ2-1 TRBV6-6 . . TGTGCCAGCAGCCGGGTAGGGGATGAGCAGTTCTTC CASSRVGDEQFF
TRBJ1-1 TRBV13 . . TGTGCCAGCAGCTTAGGTAAGAGGGGGAACACTGAAGCTTTCTTT CASSLGKRGNTEAFF
TRBJ2-3 TRBV10-3 . . TGTGCCATCAGTGAGTTCCCACCAGGGAGTAGCACAGATACGCAGTATTTT CAISEFPPGSSTDTQYF
TRBJ2-7 TRBV6-6 . . TGTGCCAGCAGTCCCCGAAGGGGGAGGGACGAGCAGTACTTC CASSPRRGRDEQYF
TRBJ1-4 TRBV7-9 . . TGTGCCAGCAGCGTACAGGGTCTGCATGAAAAACTGTTTTTT CASSVQGLHEKLFF
TRBJ1-6 TRBV5-1 TRBD1 . TGCGCCAGCAGCTCCTTACAGGGGGCTTCACCCCTCCACTTT CASSSLQGASPLHF
TRBJ2-1 TRBV19 TRBD2 . TGTGCCAGTACCGGGACTAGCGGGAGATGGAATGAGCAGTTCTTC CASTGTSGRWNEQFF
TRBJ2-7 TRBV7-9 TRBD2 few TGTGCCAGCAGCGAAGCGGGAGTTACCTACGAGCAGTACTTC CASSEAGVTYEQYF
TRBJ2-2 TRBV9 . . TGTGCCAGCAGCCGGGAAGGGGGTTTGGCCGGGGAGCTGTTTTTT CASSREGGLAGELFF
TRBJ2-7 TRBV18 . . TGTGCCAGCTCACTCATAGGCGGGCCGAACGAGCAGTACTTC CASSLIGGPNEQYF
TRBJ2-1 TRBV7-6 TRBD2 . TGTGCCAGCAGCTCCAGGACTAGCGGGAGCTATGAGCAGTTCTTC CASSSRTSGSYEQFF